This T cell receptor (beta chain) was recovered during a study of somatic mutations in cytotoxic T cells in rheumatoid arthritis. Turning to the study itself: Patient blood, which was peripheral blood collected as 30 ml EDTA, was drawn right after diagnosis and before any treatment started. Findings and caveats of the study: Nothing was done to adjust for multiple comparisons when TRBV07 showed up slightly less in rheumatoid arthritis patients. CD8+ T cells showed clonality that did not differ significantly between patients with rheumatoid arthritis and age-matched healthy controls. Healthy controls did not share the age-linked increase in CD8+ clonality seen in rheumatoid arthritis patients.

CDR1 SEHNR and CDR2 FQNEAQ come from the germline V gene (reference sequence). Trimming shortened V by 0 bases and J by 5 bases, and 5 bases separated the two germline ends. The length of the CDR3 is 12 residues. Concerning this clone itself: Its matching antigen is unknown.

Method: immunoSEQ multiplex PCR; TCRdb's copy keeps in-frame clones and lacks some. The data contain about 15,000 clones, roughly 72% of them singletons. The chain combines TRBV7-9 with TRBJ2-7; D call uncertain. This TCR came from an adult with rheumatoid arthritis. The material sequenced was CD8+ T cells sorted from blood. The CDR3 coding sequence is TGTGCCAGCAGCTTAGCGGTTGACGAGCAGTACTTC. This sequence encodes CASSLAVDEQYF. The full variable domain, completed using reference TRBV7-9 and TRBJ2-7, is DTGVSQNPRHKITKRGQNVTFRCDPISEHNRLYWYRQTLGQGPEFLTYFQNEAQLEKSRLLSDRFSAERPKGSFSTLEIQRTEQGDSAMYLCASSLAVDEQYFGPGTRLTVT.